Listed below are T cell receptor beta chains from one sample, sequenced in a study of cytotoxic CD8 clonotypes in ibrutinib-treated CLL. Method: immunoSEQ multiplex PCR; TCRdb's copy keeps in-frame clones and lacks some. Of 120,000 to 150,000 clones in the sample, 75% to 95% were seen once. The sample here was PBMCs, taken after 12 months of ibrutinib treatment. These receptors came from a human donor with chronic lymphocytic leukemia. CDR3s include the opening cysteine and the closing phenylalanine or tryptophan. D genes are given only for firm matches. Not all rows give a size; the values are once, few, many and, for expanded clones, a class.

d_call: NA
j_call: TRBJ2-5
v_call: TRBV7-8
clone_size: NA
cdr3_length: 17
cdr3_nt: TGTGCCAGCAGCACAACCTCCGGCGGGCTTGGTGGGGAGACCCAGTACTTC
cdr3_aa: CASSTTSGGLGGETQYF

d_call: TRBD1
j_call: TRBJ2-5
v_call: TRBV6-5
clone_size: NA
cdr3_length: 15
cdr3_nt: TGTGCCAGCACAAAAGGGACAGGGTCTCAAGAGACCCAGTACTTC
cdr3_aa: CASTKGTGSQETQYF

d_call: NA
j_call: TRBJ2-5
v_call: TRBV7-2
clone_size: NA
cdr3_length: 16
cdr3_nt: TGTGCCAGCAGCTTAGACGGTACAGGGATGGAGGAGACCCAGTACTTC
cdr3_aa: CASSLDGTGMEETQYF

d_call: NA
j_call: TRBJ1-2
v_call: TRBV7-9
clone_size: few
cdr3_length: 15
cdr3_nt: TGTGCCAGCAGCCCGCGAGGGGCAGGGAACATTGGCTACACCTTC
cdr3_aa: CASSPRGAGNIGYTF

d_call: TRBD1
j_call: TRBJ2-1
v_call: TRBV6-5
clone_size: NA
cdr3_length: 16
cdr3_nt: TGTGCCAGCAGTTCCGAACAGGGGGGCTCCTACAATGAGCAGTTCTTC
cdr3_aa: CASSSEQGGSYNEQFF

d_call: TRBD1
j_call: TRBJ2-1
v_call: TRBV11-3
clone_size: NA
cdr3_length: 14
cdr3_nt: TGTGCCAGCAGCTCCGGATGGACAGGATCCGAGCAGTTCTTC
cdr3_aa: CASSSGWTGSEQFF

d_call: NA
j_call: TRBJ2-3
v_call: TRBV7-2
clone_size: once
cdr3_length: 15
cdr3_nt: TGTGCCAGCAGCCGAAGACCGGGGAGCGCAGATACGCAGTATTTT
cdr3_aa: CASSRRPGSADTQYF

d_call: TRBD2
j_call: TRBJ2-7
v_call: TRBV18
clone_size: NA
cdr3_length: 17
cdr3_nt: TGTGCCAGCTCTCCTCCAAAGAGGACGGGAGGAGGAGATGAGCAGTACTTC
cdr3_aa: CASSPPKRTGGGDEQYF

d_call: TRBD2
j_call: TRBJ2-7
v_call: TRBV30
clone_size: NA
cdr3_length: 15
cdr3_nt: TGTGCCTGGAGTGCCCTTGGGCGGGAGGGCCGCGAGCAGTACTTC
cdr3_aa: CAWSALGREGREQYF

d_call: NA
j_call: TRBJ2-7
v_call: TRBV4-2
clone_size: NA
cdr3_length: 13
cdr3_nt: TGTGCCAGCAGCCCCTCGACTAGCTACGAGCAGTACTTC
cdr3_aa: CASSPSTSYEQYF

d_call: TRBD1
j_call: TRBJ1-1
v_call: TRBV4-2
clone_size: NA
cdr3_length: 14
cdr3_nt: TGTGCCAGCAACCCGGGACAGCAGAACACTGAAGCTTTCTTT
cdr3_aa: CASNPGQQNTEAFF

d_call: NA
j_call: TRBJ2-5
v_call: TRBV9
clone_size: NA
cdr3_length: 15
cdr3_nt: TGTGCCAGCAGCGCCGTGGGGGGAGTGGGAGAGACCCAGTACTTC
cdr3_aa: CASSAVGGVGETQYF

d_call: NA
j_call: TRBJ1-5
v_call: TRBV21-1
clone_size: NA
cdr3_length: 17
cdr3_nt: TGTGCCAGCAGCAAAGACAAGGGGCCGTGGGGCAATCAGCCCCAGCATTTT
cdr3_aa: CASSKDKGPWGNQPQHF

d_call: NA
j_call: TRBJ2-3
v_call: TRBV5-1
clone_size: NA
cdr3_length: 15
cdr3_nt: TGCGCCAGCAGCTTGCCCCCGGGATCCACAGATACGCAGTATTTT
cdr3_aa: CASSLPPGSTDTQYF

d_call: NA
j_call: TRBJ2-5
v_call: TRBV5-1
clone_size: NA
cdr3_length: 15
cdr3_nt: TGCGCCAGCAGCTCTGCTACGAGCGCCCAAGAGACCCAGTACTTC
cdr3_aa: CASSSATSAQETQYF

d_call: TRBD1
j_call: TRBJ1-1
v_call: TRBV9
clone_size: NA
cdr3_length: 13
cdr3_nt: TGTGCCAGCAGCGTAAGGCAGGGGGCAGAAGCTTTCTTT
cdr3_aa: CASSVRQGAEAFF

d_call: NA
j_call: TRBJ1-1
v_call: TRBV29-1
clone_size: NA
cdr3_length: 12
cdr3_nt: TGCAGCGCTGACGATTCGGGGACTGAAGCTTTCTTT
cdr3_aa: CSADDSGTEAFF

d_call: TRBD1
j_call: TRBJ2-7
v_call: TRBV5-6
clone_size: once
cdr3_length: 15
cdr3_nt: TGTGCCAGCAGCTTGGGACAGGGGGCAACATACGAGCAGTACTTC
cdr3_aa: CASSLGQGATYEQYF

d_call: NA
j_call: TRBJ1-1
v_call: TRBV4-2
clone_size: NA
cdr3_length: 16
cdr3_nt: TGTGCCAGCAGCCAAGACTTCGCGGTCCCGAACACTGAAGCTTTCTTT
cdr3_aa: CASSQDFAVPNTEAFF

d_call: NA
j_call: TRBJ2-1
v_call: TRBV19
clone_size: NA
cdr3_length: 16
cdr3_nt: TGTGCCAGTAGTATTAGGGGAGCGGACTCCTACAATGAGCAGTTCTTC
cdr3_aa: CASSIRGADSYNEQFF

d_call: NA
j_call: TRBJ2-2
v_call: TRBV7-2
clone_size: NA
cdr3_length: 16
cdr3_nt: TGTGCCAGCAGCTTATCGCCAGGCGGAAACACCGGGGAGCTGTTTTTT
cdr3_aa: CASSLSPGGNTGELFF

d_call: NA
j_call: TRBJ2-3
v_call: TRBV18
clone_size: NA
cdr3_length: 13
cdr3_nt: TGTGCCAGCTCACCCCGCACTTTGGATACGCAGTATTTT
cdr3_aa: CASSPRTLDTQYF

d_call: NA
j_call: TRBJ1-4
v_call: TRBV7-9
clone_size: medium-sized
cdr3_length: 15
cdr3_nt: TGTGCCAGCAGCTTATATACAGGGCCTTTGGGAAAACTGTTTTTT
cdr3_aa: CASSLYTGPLGKLFF

d_call: TRBD2
j_call: TRBJ2-5
v_call: TRBV5-6
clone_size: once
cdr3_length: 17
cdr3_nt: TGTGCCAGCAGCCTATATCAAAGCGGGAGGCCAAAAGAGACCCAGTACTTC
cdr3_aa: CASSLYQSGRPKETQYF

d_call: NA
j_call: TRBJ1-1
v_call: TRBV11-2
clone_size: NA
cdr3_length: 14
cdr3_nt: TGTGCCAGCAGCTTTTCGCGGGTGAACACTGAAGCTTTCTTT
cdr3_aa: CASSFSRVNTEAFF

d_call: NA
j_call: TRBJ2-6
v_call: TRBV27
clone_size: NA
cdr3_length: 12
cdr3_nt: TGTGCCAGCAAAACTGGGGCCAACGTCCTGACTTTC
cdr3_aa: CASKTGANVLTF

d_call: NA
j_call: TRBJ1-2
v_call: TRBV2
clone_size: NA
cdr3_length: 13
cdr3_nt: TGTGCCGGCGACAGCTTGACTAACTATGGCTACACCTTC
cdr3_aa: CAGDSLTNYGYTF

d_call: NA
j_call: TRBJ2-3
v_call: TRBV7-3
clone_size: NA
cdr3_length: 15
cdr3_nt: TGTGCCAGCAGCTCTCGCGGGGGCAAGACAGATACGCAGTATTTT
cdr3_aa: CASSSRGGKTDTQYF

d_call: NA
j_call: TRBJ2-3
v_call: TRBV10-1
clone_size: NA
cdr3_length: 14
cdr3_nt: TGCGCCAGCAGTGAGGCGGGGGCGAGTGATACGCAGTATTTT
cdr3_aa: CASSEAGASDTQYF

d_call: NA
j_call: TRBJ1-4
v_call: TRBV5-6
clone_size: NA
cdr3_length: 12
cdr3_nt: TGTGCCAGCAGCTTGTTTACTGAAAAACTGTTTTTT
cdr3_aa: CASSLFTEKLFF

d_call: TRBD2
j_call: TRBJ2-5
v_call: TRBV5-5
clone_size: NA
cdr3_length: 13
cdr3_nt: TGTGCCAGCAGCCGGGGGGCCCAGCGGGAGATGTACTTC
cdr3_aa: CASSRGAQREMYF

d_call: NA
j_call: TRBJ1-1
v_call: TRBV6-5
clone_size: NA
cdr3_length: 14
cdr3_nt: TGTGCCAGCAGTCCGGACAGACGGAACACTGAAGCTTTCTTT
cdr3_aa: CASSPDRRNTEAFF

d_call: NA
j_call: TRBJ2-5
v_call: TRBV27
clone_size: once
cdr3_length: 13
cdr3_nt: TGTGCCAGCCGTCCCCTTGAGGTGGAGACCCAGTACTTC
cdr3_aa: CASRPLEVETQYF

d_call: TRBD1
j_call: TRBJ2-5
v_call: TRBV25-1
clone_size: NA
cdr3_length: 14
cdr3_nt: TGTGCCAGCAGTAGAGGACAGGGGCCCGAGACCCAGTACTTC
cdr3_aa: CASSRGQGPETQYF

d_call: NA
j_call: TRBJ1-1
v_call: TRBV5-6
clone_size: few
cdr3_length: 16
cdr3_nt: TGTGCCAGCAGCTCGGCCATACTGACAGCGAACACTGAAGCTTTCTTT
cdr3_aa: CASSSAILTANTEAFF

d_call: TRBD1
j_call: TRBJ1-5
v_call: TRBV2
clone_size: NA
cdr3_length: 14
cdr3_nt: TGTGCCAGCAATAGGGGACAGGACAATCAGCCCCAGCATTTT
cdr3_aa: CASNRGQDNQPQHF

d_call: TRBD1
j_call: TRBJ1-2
v_call: TRBV28
clone_size: NA
cdr3_length: 18
cdr3_nt: TGTGCCAGCAGTTCTCCCTCACTCGGGACAGGCTATTTCTATGGCTACACCTTC
cdr3_aa: CASSSPSLGTGYFYGYTF

d_call: NA
j_call: TRBJ1-1
v_call: TRBV5-1
clone_size: NA
cdr3_length: 17
cdr3_nt: TGCGCCAGCAGCAACGGTGGTCGTGTGCTCATGAACACTGAAGCTTTCTTT
cdr3_aa: CASSNGGRVLMNTEAFF

d_call: NA
j_call: TRBJ2-7
v_call: TRBV5-1
clone_size: NA
cdr3_length: 12
cdr3_nt: TGCGCCAGCAGTCCCGGGCACTACGAGCAGTACTTC
cdr3_aa: CASSPGHYEQYF

d_call: TRBD2
j_call: TRBJ2-7
v_call: TRBV7-3
clone_size: few
cdr3_length: 15
cdr3_nt: TGTGCCAGCAGCTTAGGGACTAGCGGGTACTACGAGCAGTACTTC
cdr3_aa: CASSLGTSGYYEQYF

d_call: NA
j_call: TRBJ2-1
v_call: TRBV7-3
clone_size: NA
cdr3_length: 15
cdr3_nt: TGTGCCAGCAGCTTACATCCGGACGAAGAAAATGAGCAGTTCTTC
cdr3_aa: CASSLHPDEENEQFF

d_call: NA
j_call: TRBJ1-5
v_call: TRBV2
clone_size: NA
cdr3_length: 15
cdr3_nt: TGTGCCAGCAGTGGGTCCCAGGCTAGCAATCAGCCCCAGCATTTT
cdr3_aa: CASSGSQASNQPQHF

d_call: NA
j_call: TRBJ1-1
v_call: TRBV9
clone_size: few
cdr3_length: 13
cdr3_nt: TGTGCCAGCAGCAAAACCTCGGAGGGCAGAGCTTTCTTT
cdr3_aa: CASSKTSEGRAFF

d_call: NA
j_call: TRBJ2-7
v_call: TRBV5-1
clone_size: NA
cdr3_length: 14
cdr3_nt: TGCGCCAGCTCCTTTGCGGAGAGCTCCTACGAGCAGTACTTC
cdr3_aa: CASSFAESSYEQYF

d_call: TRBD1
j_call: TRBJ2-2
v_call: TRBV30
clone_size: once
cdr3_length: 17
cdr3_nt: TGTGCCTGGATAGGCCCCGGGACAGGGGGATACACCGGGGAGCTGTTTTTT
cdr3_aa: CAWIGPGTGGYTGELFF

d_call: NA
j_call: TRBJ1-1
v_call: TRBV5-1
clone_size: NA
cdr3_length: 14
cdr3_nt: TGCGCCAGCAGCCCAGAGATGACAGCCACTGAAGCTTTCTTT
cdr3_aa: CASSPEMTATEAFF

d_call: NA
j_call: TRBJ2-7
v_call: TRBV7-2
clone_size: once
cdr3_length: 14
cdr3_nt: TGTGCCAGCAGCTTATTTCCCTTTTCCTACGAGCAGTACTTC
cdr3_aa: CASSLFPFSYEQYF

d_call: TRBD2
j_call: TRBJ2-2
v_call: TRBV29-1
clone_size: NA
cdr3_length: 14
cdr3_nt: TGCAGCGCCGGGGGGGGGCAGACCACCGGGGAGCTGTTTTTT
cdr3_aa: CSAGGGQTTGELFF

d_call: TRBD1
j_call: TRBJ1-4
v_call: TRBV18
clone_size: NA
cdr3_length: 15
cdr3_nt: TGTGCCAGCTCACTCCGGACAGGGGGGGTTGAAAAACTGTTTTTT
cdr3_aa: CASSLRTGGVEKLFF